This T cell receptor (beta chain) was sequenced during a study of T cell responses to AZD1222 COVID-19 vaccine. Overall study findings and caveats: Variant regions that are unmutated are reportedly the target of nearly half of spike-specific TCRs. Donors in the cohort were predominantly white British and more often female, and clonal diversity was possibly underestimated. Among those given AZD1222, only six were seropositive at baseline. The study found vaccine-associated CD4 TCRs spanning spike, dominant at 160-218 and 743-854.

About this clone itself: Its antigen is not known.

This table comes from immunoSEQ multiplex PCR, and its TCRdb copy is limited to in-frame clones, with some not included. The sample shows under 130,000 clones, about 92% of them seen only once. CDR3 length equals 15 residues. Deletions cut 0 bases from V and 2 bases from J, with 11 bases between. Per the germline V gene, CDR1 is MDHEN and CDR2 is SYDVKM. Source: peripheral blood, taken on day 0 of AZD1222 vaccination. This chain links TRBV28 with TRBJ2-7; D not certain. This clonotype originated in an adult in good health. CDR3 sequence: CASSLWSDDTYEQYF. DNA for the CDR3: TGTGCCAGCAGTTTATGGTCAGACGACACCTACGAGCAGTACTTC.